The entry below describes one T cell receptor beta chain. These data originate in a study of blood T cell repertoires in COVID-19. The method was immunoSEQ multiplex PCR; TCRdb's version includes in-frame clones alone and lacks a portion of them. The repertoire consists of hundreds of thousands of clones, with roughly nine tenths occurring once and the leading ten covering about 3%. Cohort 3 recovery required two negative PCRs, clearance, or symptom resolution. There are 14 residues in the CDR3. Germline V CDR1 and CDR2: MNHEY, SMNVEV (reference sequence). V was cut by 6 bases and J by 9 bases, with 18 bases left in between.

The sequenced material came from PBMCs or T cells enriched from blood (not recorded which). The chain employs TRBV27 and TRBJ2-1; possible D gene TRBD2, 5 bases. This sequence was found in a woman aged 45-59 years who had recovered from COVID-19. The CDR3 reads CASRKGKQGGEQFF. The CDR3 nucleotides are TGTGCCAGCAGAAAAGGGAAACAAGGAGGTGAGCAGTTCTTC.